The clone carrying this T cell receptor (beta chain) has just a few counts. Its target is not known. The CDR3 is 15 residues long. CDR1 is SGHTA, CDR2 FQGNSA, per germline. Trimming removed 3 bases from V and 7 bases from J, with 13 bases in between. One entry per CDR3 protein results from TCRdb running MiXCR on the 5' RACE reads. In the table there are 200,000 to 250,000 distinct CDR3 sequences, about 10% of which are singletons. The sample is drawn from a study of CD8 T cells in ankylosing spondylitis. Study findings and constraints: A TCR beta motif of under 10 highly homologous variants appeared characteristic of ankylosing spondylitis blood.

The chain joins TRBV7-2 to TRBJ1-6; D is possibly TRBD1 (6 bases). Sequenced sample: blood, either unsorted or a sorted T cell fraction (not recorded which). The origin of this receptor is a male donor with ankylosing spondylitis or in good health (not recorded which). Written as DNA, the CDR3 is TGTGCCAGCAGCTTCAGGCAGGGGCGGAATTCACCCCTCCACTTT. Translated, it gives CASSFRQGRNSPLHF.